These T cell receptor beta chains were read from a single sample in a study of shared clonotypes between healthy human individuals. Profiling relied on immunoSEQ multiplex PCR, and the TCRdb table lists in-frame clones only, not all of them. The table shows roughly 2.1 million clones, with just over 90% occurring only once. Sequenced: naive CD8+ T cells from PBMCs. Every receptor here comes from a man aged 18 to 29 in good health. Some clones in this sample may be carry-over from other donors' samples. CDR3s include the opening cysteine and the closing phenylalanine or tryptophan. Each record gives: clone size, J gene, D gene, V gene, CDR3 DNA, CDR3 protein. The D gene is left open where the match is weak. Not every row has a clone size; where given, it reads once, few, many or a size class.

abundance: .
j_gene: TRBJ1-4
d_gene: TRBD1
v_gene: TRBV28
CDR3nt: TGTGCCAGCAGGCCAAACAGGGGAAATGAAAAACTGTTTTTT
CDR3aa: CASRPNRGNEKLFF

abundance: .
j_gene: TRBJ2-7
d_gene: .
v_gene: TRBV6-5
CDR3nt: TGTGCCAGTTCACAGGGCCAGCTCCTATACGAGCAGTACTTC
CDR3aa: CASSQGQLLYEQYF

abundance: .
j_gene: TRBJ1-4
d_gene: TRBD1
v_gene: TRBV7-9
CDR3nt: TGTGCCAGCAGCTTAGGCCGGACCGGGACAGGGAATGAAAAACTGTTTTTT
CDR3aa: CASSLGRTGTGNEKLFF

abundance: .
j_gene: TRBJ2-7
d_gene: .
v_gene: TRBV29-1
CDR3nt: TGCAGCGTTGAAGGGGACGGGGTCTCCTACGAGCAGTACTTC
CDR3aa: CSVEGDGVSYEQYF

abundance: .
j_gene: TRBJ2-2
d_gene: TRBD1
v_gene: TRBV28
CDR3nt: TGTGCCAGCAGTGTGACAGGGGTCCCCTCCGGGGAGCTGTTTTTT
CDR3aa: CASSVTGVPSGELFF

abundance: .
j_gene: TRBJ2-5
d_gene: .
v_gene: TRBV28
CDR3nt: TGTGCCAGCAGTTCCCCCCCCACCCAAATGTACCAAGAGACCCAGTACTTC
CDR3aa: CASSSPPTQMYQETQYF

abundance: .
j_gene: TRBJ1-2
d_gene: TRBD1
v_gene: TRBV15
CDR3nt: TGTGCCACCAGCAGAGATCGGGGACAGCGGTATGGCTACACCTTC
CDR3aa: CATSRDRGQRYGYTF

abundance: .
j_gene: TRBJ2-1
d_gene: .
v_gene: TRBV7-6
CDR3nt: TGTGCCAGCAGCCCAGCCTCATCCCAACTAGGTCATGAGCAGTTCTTC
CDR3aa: CASSPASSQLGHEQFF

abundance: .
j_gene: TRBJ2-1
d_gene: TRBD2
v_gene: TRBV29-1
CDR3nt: TGCAGCGTTCGGACTAGCGTAAACAATGAGCAGTTCTTC
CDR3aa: CSVRTSVNNEQFF

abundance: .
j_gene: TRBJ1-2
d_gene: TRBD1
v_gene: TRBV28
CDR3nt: TGTGCCAGCAGTTTACAGGATTGGACAGGGGCCTACTATGGCTACACCTTC
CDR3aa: CASSLQDWTGAYYGYTF

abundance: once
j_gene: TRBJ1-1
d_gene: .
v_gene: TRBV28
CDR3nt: TGTGCCAGCAGTTCAATCAGTGGGACTGAAGCTTTCTTT
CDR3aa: CASSSISGTEAFF

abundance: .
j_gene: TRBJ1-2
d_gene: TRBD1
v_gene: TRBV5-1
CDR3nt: TGCGCCAGCAGCTTGGAGGGACAGGGGGACGGCTACACCTTC
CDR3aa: CASSLEGQGDGYTF

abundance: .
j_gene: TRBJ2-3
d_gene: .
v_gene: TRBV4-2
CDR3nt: TGTGCCAGCAGCCAAATACAGGGATACACAGATACGCAGTATTTT
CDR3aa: CASSQIQGYTDTQYF

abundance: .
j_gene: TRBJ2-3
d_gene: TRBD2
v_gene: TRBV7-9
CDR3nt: TGTGCCAGCAGCGTCCCGGGGGGGGTGATTAGCACAGATACGCAGTATTTT
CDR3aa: CASSVPGGVISTDTQYF

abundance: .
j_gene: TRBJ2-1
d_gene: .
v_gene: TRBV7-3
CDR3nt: TGTGCCAGCAGCTTATGGGGGACTCTCTTCAATGAGCAGTTCTTC
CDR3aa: CASSLWGTLFNEQFF

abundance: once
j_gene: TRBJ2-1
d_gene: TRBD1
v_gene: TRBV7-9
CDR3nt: TGTGCCAGCAGCCGGGACAGGCCATACAATGAGCAGTTCTTC
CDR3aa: CASSRDRPYNEQFF

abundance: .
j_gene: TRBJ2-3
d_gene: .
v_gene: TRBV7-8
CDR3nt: TGTGCCAGCAGCTTCGGGAGAGGAGATACGCAGTATTTT
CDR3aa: CASSFGRGDTQYF

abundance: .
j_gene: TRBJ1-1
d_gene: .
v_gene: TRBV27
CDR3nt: TGTGCCAGCAGTTTATTACAGGGTAACACTGAAGCTTTCTTT
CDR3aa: CASSLLQGNTEAFF

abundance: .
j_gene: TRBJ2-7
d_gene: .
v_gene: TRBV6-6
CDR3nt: TGTGCCAGCAGTACCTCCCACGAGCAGTACTTC
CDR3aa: CASSTSHEQYF

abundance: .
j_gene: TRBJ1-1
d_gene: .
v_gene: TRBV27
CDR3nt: TGTGCCAGCATAGGTATTGAAGCTTTCTTT
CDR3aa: CASIGIEAFF

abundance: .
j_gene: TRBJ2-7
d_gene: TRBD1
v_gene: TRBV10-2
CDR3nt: TGCGCCAGCAGGGACAGGGGTCCCTACGAGCAGTACTTC
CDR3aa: CASRDRGPYEQYF

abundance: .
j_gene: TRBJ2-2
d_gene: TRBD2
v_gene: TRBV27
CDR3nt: TGTGCCAGCAGTTTAGTGGGGACTAGCGGGAGTACCGGGGAGCTGTTTTTT
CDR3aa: CASSLVGTSGSTGELFF

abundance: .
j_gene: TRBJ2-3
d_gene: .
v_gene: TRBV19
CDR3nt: TGTGCCAGTAGTATCAACCCGGGAGCAGATACGCAGTATTTT
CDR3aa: CASSINPGADTQYF

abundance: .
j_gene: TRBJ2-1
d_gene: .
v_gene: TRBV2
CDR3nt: TGTGCCAGCAGTGAAGGCTCCCCGGAGCAGTTCTTC
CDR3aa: CASSEGSPEQFF

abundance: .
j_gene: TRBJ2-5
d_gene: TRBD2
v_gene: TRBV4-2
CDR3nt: TGTGCCAGCAGCCTTTGGGGGGGCCAAGAGACCCAGTACTTC
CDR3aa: CASSLWGGQETQYF

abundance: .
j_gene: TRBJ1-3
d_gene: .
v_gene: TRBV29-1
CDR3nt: TGCAGCGTTCCGGACGGAAACACCATATATTTT
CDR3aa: CSVPDGNTIYF

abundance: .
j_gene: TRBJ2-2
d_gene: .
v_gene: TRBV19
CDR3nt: TGTGCCAGTAGTATAACGCCCCTGAACACCGGGGAGCTGTTTTTT
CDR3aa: CASSITPLNTGELFF

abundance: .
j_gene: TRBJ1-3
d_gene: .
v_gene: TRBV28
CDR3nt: TGTGCCAGCAGTTCTCCTGGACCTTACTCTGGAAACACCATATATTTT
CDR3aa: CASSSPGPYSGNTIYF

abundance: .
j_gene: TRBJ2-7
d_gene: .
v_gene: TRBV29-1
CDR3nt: TGCAGCGCCACTTCGGGGCTTGGCTACGAGCAGTACTTC
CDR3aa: CSATSGLGYEQYF

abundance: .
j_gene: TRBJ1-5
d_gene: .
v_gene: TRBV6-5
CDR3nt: TGTGCCAGCAGTTACGGGCAGGCTTATCAGCCCCAGCATTTT
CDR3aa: CASSYGQAYQPQHF

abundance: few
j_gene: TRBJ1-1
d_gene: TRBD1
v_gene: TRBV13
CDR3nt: TGTGCCAGCAGCCCGCTTGGGACAGAGAACACTGAAGCTTTCTTT
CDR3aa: CASSPLGTENTEAFF

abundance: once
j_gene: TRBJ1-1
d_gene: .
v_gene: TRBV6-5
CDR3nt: TGTGCCAGCAGTAGTGGACCAATCGGAACTGAAGCTTTCTTT
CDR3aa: CASSSGPIGTEAFF

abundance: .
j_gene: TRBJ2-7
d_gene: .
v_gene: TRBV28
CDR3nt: TGTGCCAGCAGTGCGCAACTAGACTCCTACGAGCAGTACTTC
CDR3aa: CASSAQLDSYEQYF

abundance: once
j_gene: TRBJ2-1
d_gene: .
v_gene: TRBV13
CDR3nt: TGTGCCAGCAGCTTTCTGGAGGAGGCCTACAATGAGCAGTTCTTC
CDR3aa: CASSFLEEAYNEQFF

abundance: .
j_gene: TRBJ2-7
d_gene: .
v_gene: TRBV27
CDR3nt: TGTGCCAGCAGTTTATTCTCGGGTAGCGAGCAGTACTTC
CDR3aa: CASSLFSGSEQYF

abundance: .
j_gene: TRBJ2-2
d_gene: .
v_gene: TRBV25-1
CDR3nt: TGTGCCGTAGGCAGGGGGGAAAGCACCGGGGAGCTGTTTTTT
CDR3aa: CAVGRGESTGELFF

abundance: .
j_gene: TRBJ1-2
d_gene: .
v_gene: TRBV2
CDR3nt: TGTGCCAGCAGGGCCCCGGGGGAGGAGGGCTACACCTTC
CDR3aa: CASRAPGEEGYTF

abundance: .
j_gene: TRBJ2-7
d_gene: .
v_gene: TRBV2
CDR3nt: TGTGCCAGCAACCCGGGGGGCAGGTCCTACGAGCAGTACTTC
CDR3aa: CASNPGGRSYEQYF

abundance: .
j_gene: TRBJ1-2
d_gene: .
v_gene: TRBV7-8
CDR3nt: TGTGCCAGCAGCTTAGGGGCGGGCGTAAAGTCTGGCACCTTC
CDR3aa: CASSLGAGVKSGTF

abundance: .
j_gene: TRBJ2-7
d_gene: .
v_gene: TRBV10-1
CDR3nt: TGCGCCAGCAGTGTCGACCGGGGAGACTCCTACGAGCAGTACTTC
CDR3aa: CASSVDRGDSYEQYF

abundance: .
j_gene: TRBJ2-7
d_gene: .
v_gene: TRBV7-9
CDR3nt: TGTGCCAGCAGCTTAGGCAGGGCGGAATCCTACGAGCAGTACTTC
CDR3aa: CASSLGRAESYEQYF

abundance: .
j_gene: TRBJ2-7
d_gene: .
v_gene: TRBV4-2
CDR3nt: TGTGCCAGCAGCCTGTGGGGGAATGAGCAGTACTTC
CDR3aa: CASSLWGNEQYF

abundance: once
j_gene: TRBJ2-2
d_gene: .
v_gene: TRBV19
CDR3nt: TGTGCCAGTGGGGACCCGGGACTCCCCGCCGGGGAGCTGTTTTTT
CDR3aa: CASGDPGLPAGELFF

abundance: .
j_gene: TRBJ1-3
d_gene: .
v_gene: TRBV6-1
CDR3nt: TGTGCCAGCAGTGTCGCAGGGGCTGGAAACACCATATATTTT
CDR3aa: CASSVAGAGNTIYF

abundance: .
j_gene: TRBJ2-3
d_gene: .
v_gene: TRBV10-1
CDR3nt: TGCGCCAGCATAAGCGGCTACACAGATACGCAGTATTTT
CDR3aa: CASISGYTDTQYF

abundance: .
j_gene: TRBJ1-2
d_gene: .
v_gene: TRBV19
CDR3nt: TGTGCCACAGTTTCAGGGGCCTATGGCTACACCTTC
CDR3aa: CATVSGAYGYTF

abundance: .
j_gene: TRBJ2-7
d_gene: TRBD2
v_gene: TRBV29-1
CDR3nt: TGCAGCGTGGGACTAGCGGGCTACGAGCAGTACTTC
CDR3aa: CSVGLAGYEQYF